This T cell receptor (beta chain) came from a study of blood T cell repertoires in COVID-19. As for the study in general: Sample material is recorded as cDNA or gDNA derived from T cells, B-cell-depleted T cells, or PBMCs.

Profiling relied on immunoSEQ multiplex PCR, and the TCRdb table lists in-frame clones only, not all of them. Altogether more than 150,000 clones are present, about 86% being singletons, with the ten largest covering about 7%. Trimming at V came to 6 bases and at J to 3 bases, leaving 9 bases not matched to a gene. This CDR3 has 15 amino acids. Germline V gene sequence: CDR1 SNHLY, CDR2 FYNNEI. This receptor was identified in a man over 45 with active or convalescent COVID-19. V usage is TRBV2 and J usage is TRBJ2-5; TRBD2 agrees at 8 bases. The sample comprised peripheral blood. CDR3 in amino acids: CASSGKLLAEETQYF. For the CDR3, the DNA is TGTGCCAGCAGCGGGAAACTACTAGCGGAAGAGACCCAGTACTTC.